The T cell receptor beta chain described here comes from a study of vaccination and CD4 T cells after COVID-19. Background on the study: Drawing of post-COVID samples took place a median roughly 100 days after diagnosis (range 35 to 161).

Trimming removed 5 bases at V and 0 bases at J, with 14 bases between. Germline-derived CDR1 and CDR2 are GTSNPN and SVGIG (reference sequence). The CDR3 loop spans 14 amino acids. Described treatment: approximately nine-day PBMC culture with coronavirus spike peptide pools or control peptides (ViraFEST assay). This clonotype was seen a handful of times. Its antigen is as yet unknown. Sequenced with the Oncomine TCR Beta short-read assay was DNA taken from cultured CD4+ T cells. TCRdb passed the PCR reads through MiXCR, listing each CDR3 protein once. Of 3,000 to 4,500 distinct CDR3 sequences detected, roughly 17% appear once; the ten largest clones hold about 15%.

The sample consisted of CD4+ T cells from blood, cultured in vitro. The source is a human donor who had recovered from COVID-19. The chain links TRBV30 to TRBJ2-7; D ambiguous. CDR3 loop: CAWSRALSSYEQYF. CDR3 bases: TGTGCCTGGTCTAGGGCGCTGAGCTCCTACGAGCAGTACTTC.